A single sample gave rise to the 29 T cell receptor beta chains below, sequenced in a study of blood T cell repertoires in COVID-19. The protocol was immunoSEQ multiplex PCR, while the TCRdb copy is restricted to in-frame clones and leaves out a portion. The sample contains 55,000 to 75,000 clones, 75% to 90% of which appear only once. The sample comprised peripheral blood. The receptor source for this set is a man in his fifties with active COVID-19.

This chain joins TRBV12-3 or TRBV12-4 and TRBJ1-1; no clear D gene. V was shortened by 3 bases and J by 10 bases, with 12 bases between the two germline ends. This CDR3 has 12 residues. The CDR3 loop reads CASSFSTQRAFF. The CDR3 DNA is TGTGCCAGCAGTTTCTCGACGCAGCGAGCTTTCTTT.

The rearrangement joins TRBV27 to TRBJ2-7; maybe TRBD2 (6 bases). CDR3 length: 13 amino acids. Looked up from germline, CDR1 is MNHEY and CDR2 is SMNVEV (reference sequence). V lost 6 bases and J 4 bases, leaving 13 bases between the germline ends. The CDR3 reads CASRPRESYEQYF. DNA for the CDR3: TGTGCCAGCAGACCACGGGAGAGTTACGAGCAGTACTTC.

The rearrangement links TRBV5-1 to TRBJ2-1, with D perhaps TRBD2 (6 bases). The germline CDR1 and CDR2 sequences are SGHRS and YFSETQ. V lost 4 bases to trimming and J lost 6 bases, with 26 bases between them. The CDR3 runs to 18 residues. The CDR3 is CASSRTWDSPYIRNEQFF. In DNA form, the CDR3 reads TGCGCCAGCAGCCGGACCTGGGACTCCCCGTATATCCGCAATGAGCAGTTCTTC.

V is TRBV27 and J is TRBJ1-6; 8 bases line up with TRBD1. CDR1 is MNHEY, CDR2 SMNVEV, per germline (reference sequence). With 4 bases clipped from V and 5 bases from J, the junction kept 4 bases outside the gene matches. This CDR3 spans 15 amino acids. CDR3 region: CASSSWTGNNSPLHF. The CDR3 DNA sequence: TGTGCCAGCAGTTCCTGGACAGGGAATAATTCACCCCTCCACTTT.

Only a few counts were recorded for this clone. V is TRBV25-1 and J is TRBJ1-2; D unclear. Germline V gene lookup returns CDR1 MGHDK and CDR2 SYGVNS. The CDR3 is 14 amino acids. V lost 2 bases, J lost 2 bases, and 9 bases lay in between. CDR3 amino acids: CASSEGTANYGYTF. The CDR3 DNA is TGTGCCAGCAGTGAAGGAACAGCAAACTATGGCTACACCTTC.

The chain joins TRBV5-5 to TRBJ1-4; 11 nucleotides agree with TRBD1. The CDR3 length is 17 residues. V lost 5 bases, J lost 0 bases, and 6 bases stayed unmatched. The germline V gene encodes CDR1 SGHKS and CDR2 YYEKEE (reference sequence). This CDR3 reads CASSSRTGGTTNEKLFF. The CDR3 bases are TGTGCCAGCAGTTCCAGGACAGGGGGCACAACTAATGAAAAACTGTTTTTT.

V is TRBV19 and J is TRBJ1-5, with 11 bases aligning to TRBD1. The CDR3 is 18 residues long. Germline V lookup: CDR1 LNHDA, CDR2 SQIVND (reference sequence). V lost 6 bases, J lost 0 bases, and 10 bases stayed unmatched. CDR3 region: CASRTGTGGGNSNQPQHF. The CDR3 DNA reads as TGTGCCAGTAGAACCGGGACAGGGGGTGGGAATAGCAATCAGCCCCAGCATTTT.

The V gene is TRBV11-2, the J gene TRBJ1-1; D remains ambiguous. V was shortened by 7 bases and J by 1 base, with 13 bases between the two germline ends. The CDR3 is 14 amino acids. Germline V gene data show CDR1 as SGHAT and CDR2 as FQNNGV. The CDR3 sequence is CASTPSISNTEAFF. The CDR3 bases are TGTGCCAGCACCCCGTCTATCTCGAACACTGAAGCTTTCTTT.

J is TRBJ2-1 and V is TRBV10-3; D is unclear. The CDR3 spans 15 residues. The V end was cut by 2 bases, the J end by 8 bases, with 16 bases between. Germline lookup yields CDR1 ENHRY and CDR2 SYGVKD. CDR3 sequence: CAISEPSIAVDEQFF. CDR3 in DNA: TGTGCCATCAGTGAGCCGTCGATAGCAGTGGATGAGCAGTTCTTC.

The gene calls are TRBV5-4 and TRBJ2-3, with TRBD2 identical over 12 bases. V dropped 1 base and J dropped 2; count of bases not matched to a gene: 5. This CDR3 has 17 amino acids. CDR1 is SGHNT, CDR2 YYREEE, per germline (reference sequence). The CDR3 is CASSLLAGGPITDTQYF. The CDR3 nucleotides are TGTGCCAGCAGCTTGCTAGCGGGAGGGCCGATCACAGATACGCAGTATTTT.

This clone was detected a few times. V usage is TRBV3-1 (or the pseudogene TRBV3-2) and J usage is TRBJ2-3, with TRBD2 matching 10 bases. Germline assignment: CDR1 LGHDT and CDR2 YNNKEL (reference sequence). With 6 bases clipped from V and 3 bases from J, the junction kept 3 bases outside the gene matches. The CDR3 spans 14 residues. Here the CDR3 reads CASSLSGGTDTQYF. The DNA of the CDR3 is TGTGCCAGCAGTCTTAGCGGGGGGACAGATACGCAGTATTTT.

The chain employs TRBV6-5 and TRBJ1-2; 7 bases map to TRBD1. The germline CDR1 and CDR2 sequences are MNHEY and SVGAGI. Trimming at V came to 0 bases and at J to 4 bases, leaving 2 bases not matched to a gene. The CDR3 totals 14 residues. The CDR3 nucleotides are TGTGCCAGCAGTTACTCAGGGGGCGGCTATGGCTACACCTTC. Translated, it gives CASSYSGGGYGYTF.

V is TRBV5-6 and J is TRBJ1-1; D is unclear. Germline values: CDR1 SGHDT, CDR2 YYEEEE. This CDR3 is 13 amino acids long. Trimming removed 0 bases from V and 4 bases from J, with 7 bases in between. CDR3 bases: TGTGCCAGCAGCTTGGGCGGGAGCACTGAAGCTTTCTTT. It encodes CASSLGGSTEAFF. Together with reference TRBV5-6 and TRBJ1-1, the CDR3 gives the full variable domain: DAGVTQSPTHLIKTRGQQVTLRCSPKSGHDTVSWYQQALGQGPQFIFQYYEEEERQRGNFPDRFSGHQFPNYSSELNVNALLLGDSALYLCASSLGGSTEAFFGQGTRLTVV.

This chain connects TRBV6-5 to TRBJ1-4, with 10 bases that match TRBD1. J was trimmed by 8 bases and V by 6 bases; bases with no gene match: 3. CDR1 is MNHEY and CDR2 is SVGAGI in the germline V gene. The CDR3 totals 13 residues. CDR3: CASRRQGAEKLFF. The CDR3 DNA sequence: TGTGCCAGCAGGCGACAGGGGGCGGAAAAACTGTTTTTT.

V and J are TRBV6-5 and TRBJ1-2; 11 positions match TRBD1. This CDR3 is 14 amino acids long. Losses at the gene ends were 6 bases for V and 6 bases for J; bases not matched to a gene: 6. Germline V gives CDR1 MNHEY, CDR2 SVGAGI. This CDR3 is CASSGDRGRDGYTF. CDR3 DNA: TGTGCCAGCAGCGGGGACAGGGGGAGAGATGGCTACACCTTC.

This chain connects TRBV5-1 to TRBJ2-3; 7 bases match TRBD1. With 4 bases clipped from V and 3 bases from J, the junction kept 8 bases outside the gene matches. Germline values: CDR1 SGHRS, CDR2 YFSETQ. The CDR3 runs to 15 residues. The CDR3 loop is CASSPRTGPTDTQYF. In DNA form, the CDR3 reads TGCGCCAGCAGCCCAAGGACAGGACCAACAGATACGCAGTATTTT.

The chain has TRBV18 and TRBJ1-3; no definite D call. CDR3 length: 14 residues. CDR1 is KGHSH, CDR2 LQKENI, per germline. Trimming cost V 1 base and J 0 bases, with 4 bases left between them. CDR3 loop: CASSPLSSGNTIYF. The CDR3 coding sequence is TGTGCCAGCTCACCACTATCCTCTGGAAACACCATATATTTT.

This clone has just a few counts. This rearrangement joins TRBV6-1 to TRBJ1-2, with D possibly being TRBD1 (5 bases). This CDR3 has 13 amino acids. Germline V gene lookup returns CDR1 MNHNS and CDR2 SASEGT. V lost 1 base and J 7 bases, leaving 10 bases between the germline ends. CDR3 in amino acids: CASSEGRGSGYTF. The CDR3 DNA reads TGTGCCAGCAGTGAAGGTAGGGGTTCTGGCTACACCTTC.

This clone was found once. The chain has TRBV5-6 and TRBJ1-1; 7 nucleotides agree with TRBD1. The CDR3 runs 14 residues. Trimming removed 2 bases from V and 4 bases from J; junction bases left unmatched: 5. The germline CDR1 and CDR2 sequences are SGHDT and YYEEEE. CDR3 DNA sequence: TGTGCCAGCAGCTTCGGGAGGGGGCGCACTGAAGCTTTCTTT. It translates to CASSFGRGRTEAFF. Full variable domain (outside the CDR3, taken from reference TRBV5-6 and TRBJ1-1): DAGVTQSPTHLIKTRGQQVTLRCSPKSGHDTVSWYQQALGQGPQFIFQYYEEEERQRGNFPDRFSGHQFPNYSSELNVNALLLGDSALYLCASSFGRGRTEAFFGQGTRLTVV.

In its sample, this clone was seen once. The V call is TRBV11-2, the J call TRBJ2-1; D is perhaps TRBD2 (6 bases). In germline, CDR1 is SGHAT, CDR2 FQNNGV. V lost 3 bases, J lost 4 bases, and 10 bases lay in between. The CDR3 sequence is 14 residues long. CDR3 nucleotide sequence: TGTGCCAGCAGCTTTAGCGGAGGGTACAATGAGCAGTTCTTC. Translating gives CASSFSGGYNEQFF. Combining the CDR3 with reference TRBV11-2 and TRBJ2-1 gives the whole variable domain EAGVAQSPRYKIIEKRQSVAFWCNPISGHATLYWYQQILGQGPKLLIQFQNNGVVDDSQLPKDRFSAERLKGVDSTLKIQPAKLEDSAVYLCASSFSGGYNEQFFGPGTRLTVL.

This rearrangement joins TRBV2 to TRBJ2-7; TRBD2 matches 8 bases. The V segment lost 3 bases and the J segment 2 bases; nucleotides outside the gene matches: 6. Germline CDR1 is SNHLY and CDR2 is FYNNEI. The CDR3 spans 15 residues. The CDR3, as DNA: TGTGCCAGCAGTGAGGGGGGCGGGAGGACCTACGAGCAGTACTTC. Protein product: CASSEGGGRTYEQYF. Filled out from reference TRBV2 and TRBJ2-7, the complete variable domain reads EPEVTQTPSHQVTQMGQEVILRCVPISNHLYFYWYRQILGQKVEFLVSFYNNEISEKSEIFDDQFSVERPDGSNFTLKIRSTKLEDSAMYFCASSEGGGRTYEQYFGPGTRLTVT.

The genes are TRBV7-2 and TRBJ2-1, with 12 bases that match TRBD2. The CDR3 contains 15 residues. Per the germline V gene, CDR1 is SGHTA and CDR2 is FQGNSA. Germline trimming cut 5 bases from V and 9 bases from J; bases unmatched to any gene: 8. The CDR3: CASSRTSGINSEQFF. CDR3 bases: TGTGCCAGCAGCCGGACTAGCGGGATAAATAGTGAGCAGTTCTTC.

This rearrangement joins TRBV11-2 to TRBJ1-1; D possibly corresponds to TRBD1 (6 bases). The CDR3 is 12 residues long. Trimming pared 4 bases from V and 6 bases from J, leaving 9 bases between. CDR1 is SGHAT and CDR2 is FQNNGV in the germline V gene. DNA for the CDR3: TGTGCCAGCAGCTATGACAGGCCTGAAGCTTTCTTT. Translating it yields CASSYDRPEAFF.

This clone is medium-sized. The V gene is TRBV6-2 or TRBV6-3, the J gene TRBJ2-4, with TRBD1 matching over 8 bases. This CDR3 contains 14 residues. The germline V gene encodes CDR1 MNHEY and CDR2 SVGEGT. J gave up 2 bases and V 6 bases, and 3 bases lay outside the gene matches. The DNA for the CDR3 is TGTGCCAGCAGCCGGACAGGGACCAAAAACATTCAGTACTTC. Amino acid sequence: CASSRTGTKNIQYF.

The genes are TRBV18 and TRBJ1-1, with 9 nucleotides matching TRBD1. CDR1 is KGHSH and CDR2 is LQKENI in the germline V gene. CDR3 length: 14 residues. J lost 6 bases, V lost 6 bases, and 8 bases had no gene match. As DNA, the CDR3 is TGTGCCAGCTCCCCGGGACAGGGTAGCGCTGAAGCTTTCTTT. Residues: CASSPGQGSAEAFF.

In this sample, this clone turned up a few times. This sequence joins TRBV19 and TRBJ1-1; the D gene is possibly TRBD1 (5 bases). Trimming shortened V by 2 bases and J by 3 bases, and 10 bases separated the two germline ends. The germline gives CDR1 LNHDA, CDR2 SQIVND (reference sequence). This CDR3 has 14 residues. The CDR3 spells CASSIIPGDTEAFF. The CDR3 coding sequence is TGTGCCAGTAGTATAATACCGGGGGACACTGAAGCTTTCTTT.

The chain is built from TRBV6-1 and TRBJ1-2, with D perhaps TRBD1 (5 bases). The germline V gene encodes CDR1 MNHNS and CDR2 SASEGT. V lost 3 bases to trimming and J lost 6 bases, with 14 bases between them. The CDR3 consists of 14 residues. CDR3 nucleotides: TGTGCCAGCAGTGATAACGGAGGGGCCGATGGCTACACCTTC. Translating gives CASSDNGGADGYTF.

J is TRBJ1-4 and V is TRBV4-1, with 7 bases lining up with TRBD1. The trim removed 0 bases at V and 4 bases at J, leaving 5 bases unmatched. The germline gives CDR1 MGHRA, CDR2 YSYEKL. CDR3 length: 16 amino acids. In DNA, the CDR3 is TGCGCCAGCAGCCAAGACTGGGACAGCCTTAATGAAAAACTGTTTTTT. It is translated as CASSQDWDSLNEKLFF.

This clone was found once. The chain carries TRBV3-1 (or the pseudogene TRBV3-2) and TRBJ2-3, with D possibly matching TRBD2 (5 bases). Germline V lookup: CDR1 LGHDT, CDR2 YNNKEL (reference sequence). This CDR3 region has 15 residues. V lost 4 bases and J 2 bases, leaving 13 bases between the germline ends. Here the CDR3 reads CASSPRRDSTDTQYF. The DNA for the CDR3 is TGTGCCAGCAGCCCCCGCCGGGATTCCACAGATACGCAGTATTTT.